This record concerns one T cell receptor (beta chain) sequence. Its antigen is not identified. This sample is drawn from a study of T cells in localized non-small cell lung cancer. General study findings and limits: Of the top 100 tumor clones, median about 56 were in adjacent lung, 25 to 35 among its top 100.

Trimming pared 6 bases from V and 4 bases from J, leaving 6 bases between. The germline V gene has CDR1 MNHNY and CDR2 SVGAGI (reference sequence). The CDR3 is made up of 11 amino acids. The data were produced by immunoSEQ multiplex PCR, yet TCRdb's version contains in-frame clones alone and is incomplete. The sample includes 35,000 to 45,000 clones, over 70% of them seen just once. This chain connects TRBV6-6 to TRBJ1-1; D unclear. Sequenced material: peripheral blood, taken before any cancer treatment. The TCR sequence derives from a male donor aged 60 or over with stage III squamous cell lung carcinoma. The DNA for the CDR3 is TGTGCCAGCAGGTCTATCACTGAAGCTTTCTTT. It encodes CASRSITEAFF.